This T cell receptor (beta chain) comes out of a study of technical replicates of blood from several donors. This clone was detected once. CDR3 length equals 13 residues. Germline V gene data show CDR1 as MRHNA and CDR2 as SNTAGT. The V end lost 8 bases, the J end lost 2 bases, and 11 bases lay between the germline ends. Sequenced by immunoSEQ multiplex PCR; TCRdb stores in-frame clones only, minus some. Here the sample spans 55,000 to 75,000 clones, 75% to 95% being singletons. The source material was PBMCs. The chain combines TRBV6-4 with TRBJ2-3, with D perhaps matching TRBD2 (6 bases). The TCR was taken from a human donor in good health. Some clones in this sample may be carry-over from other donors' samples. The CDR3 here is CASSPGATDTQYF. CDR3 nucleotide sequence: TGTGCCAGCTCACCGGGAGCCACAGATACGCAGTATTTT.